This T cell receptor beta chain was sequenced during a study of CD8 T cells in Susac syndrome. TCR beta sequencing was performed on blood CD8+ and CD4+ T cells. V was cut by 6 bases and J by 6 bases, with 8 bases left in between. The CDR3 sequence is 11 residues long. An input of 0.5 to 1 ug of RNA was subjected to reverse transcription using random hexamers. TCRdb itself ran the immunoSEQ multiplex PCR reads through MiXCR, one entry per CDR3 protein. This sample yields a few hundred thousand distinct CDR3 sequences, of which about 95% are seen a single time; around 0.099% belongs to the top ten. The sequence derives from a human donor with multiple sclerosis. Sequenced material: CD4+ T cells from PBMCs. The chain uses TRBV12-3 or TRBV12-4 and TRBJ1-2; D unclear. In nucleotides, the CDR3 is TGTGCCAGCAGCTCATCGGATGGCTACACCTTC. Its translation is CASSSSDGYTF.